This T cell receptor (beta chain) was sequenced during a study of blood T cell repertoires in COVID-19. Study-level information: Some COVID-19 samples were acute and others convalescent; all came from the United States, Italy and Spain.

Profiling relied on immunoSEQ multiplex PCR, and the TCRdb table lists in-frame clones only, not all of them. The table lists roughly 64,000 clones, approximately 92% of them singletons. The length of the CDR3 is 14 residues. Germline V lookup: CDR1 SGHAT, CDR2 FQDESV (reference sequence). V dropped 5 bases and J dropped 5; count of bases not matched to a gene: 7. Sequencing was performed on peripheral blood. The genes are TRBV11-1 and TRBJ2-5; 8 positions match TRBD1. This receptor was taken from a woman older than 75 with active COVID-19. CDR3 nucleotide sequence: TGTGCCAGCAGCCGCGACAGGGGTGGGGAGACCCAGTACTTC. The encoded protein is CASSRDRGGETQYF. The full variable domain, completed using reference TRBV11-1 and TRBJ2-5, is EAEVAQSPRYKITEKSQAVAFWCDPISGHATLYWYRQILGQGPELLVQFQDESVVDDSQLPKDRFSAERLKGVDSTLKIQPAELGDSAMYLCASSRDRGGETQYFGPGTRLLVL.